This TCR beta chain was profiled in a study of blood T cell repertoires in COVID-19. The CDR3 has 15 amino acids. CDR1 and CDR2 from the germline V gene are WSHSY and SAAADI. The V and J ends lost 6 bases and 6 bases respectively, with 17 bases between them. Two consecutive negative NP/OP PCR tests, clearance, or resolved symptoms defined Cohort 3 recovery. The table came from immunoSEQ multiplex PCR; TCRdb's copy has only in-frame clones and leaves some out. Of 350,000 to 400,000 clones listed, more than 85% are singletons. This receptor was taken from a woman in her thirties who had recovered from COVID-19. This chain connects TRBV10-2 to TRBJ1-4; no clear D. Input material: PBMCs or T cells enriched from blood (not recorded which). CDR3 sequence reads: CASSPGAESYEKLFF. The CDR3, as DNA: TGCGCCAGCAGCCCCGGTGCCGAGTCGTATGAAAAACTGTTTTTT.